The 25 T cell receptor beta chains in this list originate from one sample, sequenced in a study of shared clonotypes between healthy human individuals. Clones were sequenced by immunoSEQ multiplex PCR, and TCRdb holds only the in-frame ones, with some missing. The sample shows some 2.1 million clones, around 93% of them seen only once. CD45RO-negative CD8 cells positively selected for CCR7 made up the naive population, which excluded terminally differentiated effector memory CD45RA+ cells. Material: naive CD8+ T cells from PBMCs. The origin of the receptors is a man younger than 30 in good health. Some clones in this sample may be carry-over from other donors' samples.

In DNA form, the CDR3 reads TGTGCCAGCATGGAGGGTTACGAGCAGTACTTC. Its translation is CASMEGYEQYF. The gene calls are TRBV6-1 and TRBJ2-7; D may be TRBD2 (6 bases). This CDR3 is built from 11 residues. The V end lost 7 bases, the J end lost 4 bases, and 8 bases lay between the germline ends. CDR1 MNHNS and CDR2 SASEGT come from the germline V gene.

This clone has only a few counts. This sample includes further DNA sequences coding for the same CDR3. The rearrangement links TRBV7-9 to TRBJ2-7; no clear D. The CDR3 is 12 amino acids. Germline V CDR1 and CDR2: SEHNR, FQNEAQ (reference sequence). Trimming stripped 1 base from V and 3 bases from J, with 4 bases between. CDR3 protein: CASSLGSYEQYF. As DNA, the CDR3 is TGTGCCAGCAGCTTAGGGAGCTACGAGCAGTACTTC. Full variable domain (missing parts from reference TRBV7-9 and TRBJ2-7): DTGVSQNPRHKITKRGQNVTFRCDPISEHNRLYWYRQTLGQGPEFLTYFQNEAQLEKSRLLSDRFSAERPKGSFSTLEIQRTEQGDSAMYLCASSLGSYEQYFGPGTRLTVT.

This clone has a single count. V and J are TRBV4-1 and TRBJ2-1, with a possible D match to TRBD2 (5 bases). CDR1 MGHRA and CDR2 YSYEKL come from the germline V gene. Trimming shortened V by 2 bases and J by 4 bases, and 18 bases separated the two germline ends. This CDR3 has 17 amino acids. The CDR3 nucleotides are TGCGCCAGCAGCCAAATGGACCGGAACGGGGAGTACAATGAGCAGTTCTTC. The encoded protein is CASSQMDRNGEYNEQFF.

This chain links TRBV11-2 with TRBJ2-1; D is possibly TRBD1 (5 bases). The V end was cut by 0 bases, the J end by 9 bases, with 12 bases between. CDR3 length: 14 residues. CDR1 and CDR2 (germline): SGHAT, FQNNGV. The CDR3 loop is CASSLDWPGREQFF. The DNA for the CDR3 is TGTGCCAGCAGCTTAGACTGGCCAGGGCGTGAGCAGTTCTTC.

This rearrangement joins TRBV9 to TRBJ2-7; 9 nucleotides align to TRBD1. In germline, CDR1 is SGDLS, CDR2 YYNGEE. This CDR3 spans 16 amino acids. The V segment lost 3 bases and the J segment 5 bases; nucleotides outside the gene matches: 12. For the CDR3, the DNA is TGTGCCAGCAGCGACCGCCGGGACAGGGTTACACACGAGCAGTACTTC. Protein sequence: CASSDRRDRVTHEQYF.

This chain connects TRBV13 to TRBJ1-4; no firm D call. V dropped 0 bases and J dropped 8 bases, with 19 bases sitting between them. The CDR3 is 17 amino acids. Germline V gene lookup returns CDR1 PRHDT and CDR2 FYEKMQ (reference sequence). CDR3 coding DNA: TGTGCCAGCAGCTTAGGCGGTTGGAACCTAGGAGGGGAAAAACTGTTTTTT. This codes for CASSLGGWNLGGEKLFF.

The J gene is TRBJ1-1, the V gene TRBV9; 7 bases are a match to TRBD1. There are 16 residues in the CDR3. Per the germline V gene, CDR1 is SGDLS and CDR2 is YYNGEE. J gave up 0 bases and V 3 bases, and 8 bases lay outside the gene matches. CDR3 nucleotides: TGTGCCAGCAGCGCACGGACAGGTTATGTGAACACTGAAGCTTTCTTT. Its protein product is CASSARTGYVNTEAFF.

V and J are TRBV29-1 and TRBJ2-7; 7 bases are shared with TRBD2. Germline values: CDR1 SQVTM, CDR2 ANQGSEA. With V trimmed by 7 bases and J by 7 bases, 7 bases remained unmatched. This CDR3 has 11 residues. CDR3 bases: TGCAGCGCAACTAGCGTGGGTGAGCAGTACTTC. Its protein product is CSATSVGEQYF.

As for this clone: The same CDR3 arises from other DNA sequences in this sample as well. This rearrangement joins TRBV28 to TRBJ1-4, with D possibly matching TRBD1 (5 bases). The germline gives CDR1 MDHEN, CDR2 SYDVKM. The CDR3 length is 14 residues. V was pared by 6 bases and J by 0 bases, with 8 bases between. The CDR3, as DNA: TGTGCCAGCAGCCCGACAGCAACTAATGAAAAACTGTTTTTT. Translating gives CASSPTATNEKLFF.

This chain links TRBV4-3 with TRBJ2-5, with 12 positions matching TRBD2. The germline CDR1 and CDR2 sequences are LGHNA and YSLEER. Trimming at V came to 4 bases and at J to 2 bases, leaving 14 bases not matched to a gene. The CDR3 is 19 amino acids. CDR3 sequence (DNA): TGCGCCAGCAGCCCCACCTGGAGGCTAGCGGGAGGGGGGCAAGAGACCCAGTACTTC. Residues: CASSPTWRLAGGGQETQYF.

This clone was counted a few times. The chain couples TRBV29-1 to TRBJ2-4; no definite D call. The CDR3 runs to 15 residues. V lost 0 bases and J lost 0, with 9 bases in between. Germline V gives CDR1 SQVTM, CDR2 ANQGSEA. The CDR3 is CSVEETLLAKNIQYF. The CDR3 DNA sequence: TGCAGCGTTGAAGAAACCCTTTTAGCCAAAAACATTCAGTACTTC. The full variable domain, in which reference TRBV29-1 and TRBJ2-4 provide the parts outside the CDR3, is SAVISQKPSRDICQRGTSLTIQCQVDSQVTMMFWYRQQPGQSLTLIATANQGSEATYESGFVIDKFPISRPNLTFSTLTVSNMSPEDSSIYLCSVEETLLAKNIQYFGAGTRLSVL.

This chain uses TRBV29-1 with TRBJ2-1; D gene ambiguous. V gave up 6 bases and J gave up 0 bases, with 18 bases separating them. CDR1 and CDR2 (germline): SQVTM, ANQGSEA. CDR3 length: 16 residues. The CDR3 is CSVPPPEASSYNEQFF. The CDR3 bases are TGCAGCGTGCCTCCTCCGGAAGCCAGCTCCTACAATGAGCAGTTCTTC.

The rearrangement links TRBV27 to TRBJ2-3; 10 bases are a match to TRBD2. This CDR3 is 15 amino acids long. V gave up 5 bases and J gave up 4 bases; unmatched junction bases: 6. Germline V gene lookup returns CDR1 MNHEY and CDR2 SMNVEV (reference sequence). The CDR3, as DNA: TGTGCCAGCAGTGTAATAGCGGGAGGAGCAGATACGCAGTATTTT. Amino acid sequence: CASSVIAGGADTQYF.

This clone appeared once. The chain recombines TRBV4-2 with TRBJ2-7; D possibly uses TRBD1 or TRBD2 (5 bases each). Trimming shortened V by 0 bases and J by 3 bases, and 15 bases separated the two germline ends. In germline, CDR1 is LGHNA, CDR2 YNFKEQ. This CDR3 is built from 16 residues. CDR3 sequence reads: CASSQDSRGVYYEQYF. CDR3 coding DNA: TGTGCCAGCAGCCAAGATTCTCGAGGGGTTTACTACGAGCAGTACTTC.

J is TRBJ2-7 and V is TRBV28; D call uncertain. CDR3 size: 15 residues. Germline CDR1 and CDR2: MDHEN and SYDVKM. Trimming shortened V by 4 bases and J by 4 bases, and 17 bases separated the two germline ends. The CDR3 region is CASSSTTLIHYEQYF. The CDR3 DNA reads as TGTGCCAGCAGTTCCACTACCCTCATTCATTACGAGCAGTACTTC. Complete variable domain (other parts from reference TRBV28 and TRBJ2-7): DVKVTQSSRYLVKRTGEKVFLECVQDMDHENMFWYRQDPGLGLRLIYFSYDVKMKEKGDIPEGYSVSREKKERFSLILESASTNQTSMYLCASSSTTLIHYEQYFGPGTRLTVT.

The chain links TRBV23-1 to TRBJ2-1, with 9 nucleotides matching TRBD2. TRBV23-1 is flagged as an ORF with uncertain function. CDR3 length equals 15 residues. The V and J ends lost 0 bases and 8 bases, in that order; junction bases with no gene match: 5. The CDR3 loop reads CASSQSAGGVHEQFF. The CDR3 bases are TGCGCCAGCAGTCAATCGGCGGGAGGGGTCCATGAGCAGTTCTTC.

The V call is TRBV4-3, the J call TRBJ2-7, with TRBD2 matching 10 bases. The CDR3 is made up of 19 amino acids. Germline trimming cut 3 bases from V and 0 bases from J; bases unmatched to any gene: 14. CDR1 and CDR2 (germline): LGHNA, YSLEER. The CDR3 region is CASSHSLLGLARSSYEQYF. The CDR3 DNA follows: TGCGCCAGCAGCCATTCCCTGTTGGGACTAGCGCGGAGCTCCTACGAGCAGTACTTC.

The chain joins TRBV9 to TRBJ1-2; maybe TRBD1 (5 bases). Deletions cut 10 bases from V and 4 bases from J, with 20 bases between. Germline CDR1 and CDR2: SGDLS and YYNGEE. The CDR3 covers 14 residues. The chain's CDR3 is CASSFPGRSYGYTF. The CDR3 coding sequence is TGTGCCTCCAGCTTCCCGGGGCGCAGCTATGGCTACACCTTC.

V gene TRBV27 combines with J gene TRBJ2-2; TRBD2 matches at 12 bases. Germline V gives CDR1 MNHEY, CDR2 SMNVEV (reference sequence). The CDR3 consists of 16 residues. V trimming: 5 bases; J trimming: 4 bases; junction bases outside the gene matches: 5. Here the CDR3 DNA reads TGTGCCAGCAGTCCTCTGACTAGCGGGGGCACCGGGGAGCTGTTTTTT. Translation gives CASSPLTSGGTGELFF.

The chain employs TRBV7-9 and TRBJ1-2; a weak D match, TRBD1 (6 bases). This CDR3 is built from 15 residues. With 4 bases removed from V and 6 bases from J, the gap between germline ends came to 18 bases. The V gene's germline CDR1 is SEHNR and CDR2 FQNEAQ (reference sequence). CDR3 residues: CASSSGDNLIDGYTF. The CDR3 nucleotides are TGTGCCAGCAGCTCGGGGGACAATCTAATCGATGGCTACACCTTC.

The chain couples TRBV5-6 to TRBJ1-3; possibly TRBD1 for D (5 bases). In germline, CDR1 is SGHDT, CDR2 YYEEEE. V lost 4 bases, J lost 6 bases, and 20 bases lay in between. The CDR3 is made up of 16 amino acids. The CDR3 sequence is CASSLKNRGGTNTIYF. DNA for the CDR3: TGTGCCAGCAGCCTTAAGAACCGTGGGGGAACAAACACCATATATTTT.

The chain joins TRBV4-3 to TRBJ1-2; 7 positions agree with TRBD1. Germline CDR1 LGHNA, CDR2 YSLEER. The CDR3 runs 17 residues. Trimming removed 4 bases from V and 3 bases from J; junction bases left unmatched: 14. Here the CDR3 reads CASSPKRLSGGHYGYTF. The CDR3 DNA reads TGCGCCAGCAGCCCAAAGAGGTTGTCAGGGGGACACTATGGCTACACCTTC.

The V gene is TRBV29-1, the J gene TRBJ2-7; TRBD1 agrees at 7 bases. The J segment lost 3 bases and the V segment lost 2 bases, leaving 10 bases of the junction unmatched. Germline V CDR1 and CDR2: SQVTM, ANQGSEA. CDR3 size: 15 residues. In DNA, the CDR3 is TGCAGCGTTGAACTTGACAGGGATCGGCGCTACGAGCAGTACTTC. Its protein is CSVELDRDRRYEQYF.

The V call is TRBV6-6, the J call TRBJ2-7, with unresolved D. The CDR3 is 13 amino acids. Trimming pared 0 bases from V and 5 bases from J, leaving 8 bases between. The germline gives CDR1 MNHNY, CDR2 SVGAGI (reference sequence). In DNA form, the CDR3 reads TGTGCCAGCAGTTACTCGCGAATACACGAGCAGTACTTC. It specifies CASSYSRIHEQYF.

V gene TRBV7-8 combines with J gene TRBJ2-1; either TRBD1 or TRBD2 may supply D (5 bases each). Germline V gene lookup returns CDR1 SGHVS and CDR2 FQNEAQ. Trimming removed 1 base from V and 6 bases from J, with 10 bases in between. The CDR3 is made up of 14 amino acids. Written as DNA, the CDR3 is TGTGCCAGCAGCTTAGTGAGGGGCCTCAATGAGCAGTTCTTC. It codes for CASSLVRGLNEQFF.